This TCR beta chain is drawn from a study of blood T cell repertoires in COVID-19. This CDR3 is built from 14 residues. The germline V gene has CDR1 SQVTM and CDR2 ANQGSEA. Trimming removed 4 bases from V and 7 bases from J; junction bases left unmatched: 5. TCRdb's copy holds only in-frame clones and misses some; the assay was immunoSEQ multiplex PCR. Of approximately 100,000 clones detected, about 87% appear once; the ten largest clones hold approximately 12%. This clone appeared a few times. The chain joins TRBV29-1 to TRBJ1-6, with 9 bases fitting TRBD1. Sequenced input: peripheral blood. The origin of this receptor is a human donor in a cohort sampled during active or convalescent COVID-19. The CDR3 sequence is CSVGDRDENSPLHF. In nucleotides, the CDR3 is TGCAGCGTTGGGGACAGGGATGAAAATTCACCCCTCCACTTT.